This TCR beta chain was sequenced in a study of blood T cell repertoires in COVID-19. About the research overall: Researchers got acute and convalescent COVID-19 samples from the United States, Italy and Spain.

Seattle participants joined during active infection and were tracked over time. Data came from immunoSEQ multiplex PCR; TCRdb stores just in-frame clones and leaves some out. The data show 250,000 to 400,000 clones, 90% seen once. This clone was observed once. The sequencing sample was made of peripheral blood. This clonotype was sampled from a woman aged 30 to 39 with COVID-19, enrolled during active disease.

This CDR3 is CASSETGAYEQYF. CDR3 nucleotide sequence: TGTGCCAGCAGTGAGACAGGGGCCTACGAGCAGTACTTC. The rearrangement uses TRBV13 and TRBJ2-7, with 8 bases that match TRBD1. The V and J ends lost 6 bases and 2 bases, in that order; junction bases with no gene match: 3. CDR1 is PRHDT, CDR2 FYEKMQ, per germline (reference sequence). CDR3 length equals 13 residues. The full variable domain, in which reference TRBV13 and TRBJ2-7 provide the parts outside the CDR3, is AAGVIQSPRHLIKEKRETATLKCYPIPRHDTVYWYQQGPGQDPQFLISFYEKMQSDKGSIPDRFSAQQFSDYHSELNMSSLELGDSALYFCASSETGAYEQYFGPGTRLTVT.